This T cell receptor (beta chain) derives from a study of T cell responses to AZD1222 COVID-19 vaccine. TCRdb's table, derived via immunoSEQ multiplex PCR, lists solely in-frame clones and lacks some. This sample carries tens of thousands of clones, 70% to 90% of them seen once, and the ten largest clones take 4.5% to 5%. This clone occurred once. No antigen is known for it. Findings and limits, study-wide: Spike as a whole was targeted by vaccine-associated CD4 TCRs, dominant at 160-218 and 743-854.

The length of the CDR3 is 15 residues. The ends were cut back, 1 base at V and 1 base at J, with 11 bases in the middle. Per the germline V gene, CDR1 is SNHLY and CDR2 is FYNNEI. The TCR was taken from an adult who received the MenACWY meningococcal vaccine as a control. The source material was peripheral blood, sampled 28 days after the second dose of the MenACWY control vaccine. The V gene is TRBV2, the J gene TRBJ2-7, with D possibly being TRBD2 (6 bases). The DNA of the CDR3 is TGTGCCAGCAGTGAAGAAGGGGAGGTATCCTACGAGCAGTACTTC. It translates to CASSEEGEVSYEQYF. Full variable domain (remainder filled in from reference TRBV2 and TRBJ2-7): EPEVTQTPSHQVTQMGQEVILRCVPISNHLYFYWYRQILGQKVEFLVSFYNNEISEKSEIFDDQFSVERPDGSNFTLKIRSTKLEDSAMYFCASSEEGEVSYEQYFGPGTRLTVT.